Included here is one T cell receptor beta chain sequence, with context. The data originate from a study of control samples from healthy donors and cancer patients. Generated by immunoSEQ multiplex PCR, the TCRdb table keeps only in-frame clones and is missing some. Here the sample spans about 150,000 clones, 91% being singletons. The receptor comes from a woman in her 40s in good health. What was sequenced was blood.

The CDR3 spells CASSPDRAEQYF. The CDR3 DNA follows: TGTGCCAGCAGCCCGGACAGGGCCGAGCAGTACTTC. The chain is built from TRBV7-9 and TRBJ2-7; 8 bases match TRBD1. This CDR3 contains 12 residues. Per germline, CDR1 SEHNR and CDR2 FQNEAQ (reference sequence). V lost 5 bases and J lost 6; bases outside the gene matches: 3.